This TCR beta chain was recorded in a study of shared clonotypes between healthy human individuals. Background on the study: The plates for each donor numbered three CD4 naive, three CD4 memory, two CD8 naive and one CD8 memory.

Naivety among CD8 cells was defined by CD45RO negativity and positive CCR7 selection, thereby excluding terminally differentiated effector memory CD45RA+ cells. Every one of the donors was a Caucasian adult that lived in Nashville, Tennessee. The CDR3 spans 14 residues. Germline CDR1 and CDR2: SGHNT and YENEEA. After removal of 1 base from V and 8 bases from J, the junction contained 0 bases not matched to a gene. The repertoire was sequenced with immunoSEQ multiplex PCR; TCRdb's copy has only in-frame clones and lacks some. The sample contains some 2 million clones, approximately 94% of which appear only once.

The V and J genes are TRBV11-3 and TRBJ1-6; 9 positions agree with TRBD1. The sequence came from a man aged 18 to 29 in good health. Sample: naive CD8+ T cells sorted from blood. CDR3: CASSLGTGDSPLHF. DNA of the CDR3: TGTGCCAGCAGCTTAGGGACAGGGGATTCACCCCTCCACTTT. Using reference TRBV11-3 and TRBJ1-6 for the parts outside the CDR3, the full variable domain is EAGVVQSPRYKIIEKKQPVAFWCNPISGHNTLYWYLQNLGQGPELLIRYENEEAVDDSQLPKDRFSAERLKGVDSTLKIQPAELGDSAVYLCASSLGTGDSPLHFGNGTRLTVT.